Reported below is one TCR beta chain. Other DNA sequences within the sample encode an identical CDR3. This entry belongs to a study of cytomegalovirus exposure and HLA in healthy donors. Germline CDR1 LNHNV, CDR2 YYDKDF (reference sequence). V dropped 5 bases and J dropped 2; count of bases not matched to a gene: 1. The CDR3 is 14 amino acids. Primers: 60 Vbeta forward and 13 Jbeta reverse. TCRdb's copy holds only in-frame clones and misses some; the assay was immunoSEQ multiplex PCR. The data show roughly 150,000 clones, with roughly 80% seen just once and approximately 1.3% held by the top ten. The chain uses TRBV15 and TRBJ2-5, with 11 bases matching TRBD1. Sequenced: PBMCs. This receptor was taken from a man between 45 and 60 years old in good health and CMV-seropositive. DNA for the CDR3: TGTGCCACCAGCCGGGACAGGGGGCAAGAGACCCAGTACTTC. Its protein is CATSRDRGQETQYF.